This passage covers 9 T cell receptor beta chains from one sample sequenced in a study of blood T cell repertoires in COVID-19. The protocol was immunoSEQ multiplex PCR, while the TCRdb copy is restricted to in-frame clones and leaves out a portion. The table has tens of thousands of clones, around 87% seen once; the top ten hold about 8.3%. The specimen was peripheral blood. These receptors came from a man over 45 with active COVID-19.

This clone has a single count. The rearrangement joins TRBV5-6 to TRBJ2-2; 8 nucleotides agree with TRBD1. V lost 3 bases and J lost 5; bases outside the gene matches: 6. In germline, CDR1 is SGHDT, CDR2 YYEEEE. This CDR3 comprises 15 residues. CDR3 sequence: CASSWGRGRTGELFF. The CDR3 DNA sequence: TGTGCCAGCAGCTGGGGCAGGGGGCGTACCGGGGAGCTGTTTTTT. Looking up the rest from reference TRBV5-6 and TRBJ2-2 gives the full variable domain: DAGVTQSPTHLIKTRGQQVTLRCSPKSGHDTVSWYQQALGQGPQFIFQYYEEEERQRGNFPDRFSGHQFPNYSSELNVNALLLGDSALYLCASSWGRGRTGELFFGEGSRLTVL.

The chain's CDR3 is CASSFGTSGAYPSTGELFF. CDR3 coding DNA: TGTGCCAGCAGCTTTGGGACTAGCGGGGCTTATCCATCCACCGGGGAGCTGTTTTTT. The rearrangement joins TRBV5-4 to TRBJ2-2; 13 nucleotides align to TRBD2. The CDR3 spans 19 residues. V dropped 2 bases and J dropped 4; count of bases not matched to a gene: 11. The germline CDR1 and CDR2 sequences are SGHNT and YYREEE (reference sequence).

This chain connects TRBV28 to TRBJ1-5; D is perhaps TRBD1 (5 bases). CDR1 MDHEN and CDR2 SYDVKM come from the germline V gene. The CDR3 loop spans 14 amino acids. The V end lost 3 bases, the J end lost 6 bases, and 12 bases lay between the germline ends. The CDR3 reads CASSLSGWGQPQHF. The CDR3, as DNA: TGTGCCAGCAGTTTGTCAGGGTGGGGTCAGCCCCAGCATTTT.

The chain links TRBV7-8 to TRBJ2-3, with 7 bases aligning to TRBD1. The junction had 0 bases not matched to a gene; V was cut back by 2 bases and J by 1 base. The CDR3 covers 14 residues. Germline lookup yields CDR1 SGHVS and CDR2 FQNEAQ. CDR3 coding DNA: TGTGCCAGCAGCTTAAGGGGGCGCACAGATACGCAGTATTTT. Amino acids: CASSLRGRTDTQYF.

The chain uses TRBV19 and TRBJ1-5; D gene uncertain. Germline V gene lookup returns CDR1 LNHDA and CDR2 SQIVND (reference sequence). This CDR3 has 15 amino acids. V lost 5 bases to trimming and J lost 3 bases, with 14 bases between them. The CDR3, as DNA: TGTGCCAGTAGTCCTACCAACAGCAACAATCAGCCCCAGCATTTT. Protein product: CASSPTNSNNQPQHF.

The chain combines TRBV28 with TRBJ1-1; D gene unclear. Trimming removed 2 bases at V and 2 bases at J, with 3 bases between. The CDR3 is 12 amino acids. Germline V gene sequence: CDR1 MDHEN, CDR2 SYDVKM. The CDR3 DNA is TGTGCCAGCAGTTTAATAAACACTGAAGCTTTCTTT. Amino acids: CASSLINTEAFF.

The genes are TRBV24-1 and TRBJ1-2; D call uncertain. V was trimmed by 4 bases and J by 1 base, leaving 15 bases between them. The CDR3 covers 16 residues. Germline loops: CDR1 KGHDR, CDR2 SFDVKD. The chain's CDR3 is CATSEGGGVLNYGYTF. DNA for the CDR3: TGTGCCACCAGTGAGGGAGGAGGCGTCCTTAACTATGGCTACACCTTC.

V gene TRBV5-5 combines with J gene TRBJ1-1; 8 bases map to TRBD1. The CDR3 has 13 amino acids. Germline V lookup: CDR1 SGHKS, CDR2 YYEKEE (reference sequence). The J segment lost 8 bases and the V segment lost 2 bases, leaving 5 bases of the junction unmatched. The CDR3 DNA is TGTGCCAGCAGCTTCTCCGGGACAGGAGAAGCTTTCTTT. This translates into CASSFSGTGEAFF.

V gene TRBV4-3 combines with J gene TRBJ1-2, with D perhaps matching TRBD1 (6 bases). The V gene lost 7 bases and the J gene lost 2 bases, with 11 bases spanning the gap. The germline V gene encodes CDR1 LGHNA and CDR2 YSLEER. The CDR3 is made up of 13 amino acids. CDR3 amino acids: CASTQDRNYGYTF. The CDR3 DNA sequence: TGCGCCAGCACTCAGGACAGAAACTATGGCTACACCTTC.